This note documents a single T cell receptor (beta chain) sequence. Its antigen remains unknown. The CDR3 spans 15 residues. Trimming cost V 1 base and J 6 bases, with 16 bases left between them. Germline V gives CDR1 SGHRS, CDR2 YFSETQ. This entry is derived from a study of B cell selection in AIRE deficiency. Study findings and constraints: About 31% of healthy-donor shared Treg TCRbeta sequences appeared in patient Tconv cells. Only TCRbeta was sequenced; more than 35% of shared healthy Treg sequences appeared in Tconv. Shared Treg sequences had shorter CDR3s, biased toward rearrangements with few non-templated insertions.

Conventional CD4 T cells were sorted as CD4+CD127+ cells. Sequencing used immunoSEQ multiplex PCR; TCRdb keeps in-frame clones, though not all of them. The top ten clones hold roughly 0.26% of a sample with about 25,000 clones, around 95% of them seen once. V is TRBV5-1 and J is TRBJ1-2; D unresolved. Material for sequencing was CD4+CD127+ conventional T cells sorted from PBMCs. This TCR came from a human donor in good health. CDR3 in DNA: TGCGCCAGCAGCTTGAGTCGGGGATCATCCGATGGCTACACCTTC. Protein product: CASSLSRGSSDGYTF.